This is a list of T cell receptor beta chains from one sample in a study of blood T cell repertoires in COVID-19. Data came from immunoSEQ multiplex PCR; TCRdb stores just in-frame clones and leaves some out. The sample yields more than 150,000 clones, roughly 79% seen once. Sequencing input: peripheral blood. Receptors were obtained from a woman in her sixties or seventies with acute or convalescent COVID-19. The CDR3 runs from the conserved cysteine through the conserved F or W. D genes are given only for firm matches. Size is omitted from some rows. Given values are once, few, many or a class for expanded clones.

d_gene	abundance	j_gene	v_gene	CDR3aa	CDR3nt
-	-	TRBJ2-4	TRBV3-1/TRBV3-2	CASSQDRNIQYF	TGTGCCAGCAGCCAAGACAGAAACATTCAGTACTTC
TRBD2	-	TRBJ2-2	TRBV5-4	CASSNGLAARELFF	TGTGCCAGCAGCAACGGACTAGCGGCCCGGGAGCTGTTTTTT
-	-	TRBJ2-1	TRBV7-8	CASSPGLSYNEQFF	TGTGCCAGCAGTCCAGGGTTATCCTACAATGAGCAGTTCTTC
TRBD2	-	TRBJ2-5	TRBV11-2	CASSREGQETQYF	TGTGCCAGCAGCCGGGAGGGCCAAGAGACCCAGTACTTC
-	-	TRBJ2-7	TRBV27	CASSLSHTYEQYF	TGTGCCAGCAGTTTGTCCCACACCTACGAGCAGTACTTC
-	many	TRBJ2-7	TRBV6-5	CASRQGPGKQYEQYF	TGTGCCAGCAGGCAGGGGCCGGGAAAACAGTACGAGCAGTACTTC
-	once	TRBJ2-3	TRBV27	CASSPMGLRSTDTQYF	TGTGCCAGCAGTCCCATGGGCCTCCGTAGCACAGATACGCAGTATTTT
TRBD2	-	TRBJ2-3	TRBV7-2	CASSHLTGTSETSTDTQYF	TGTGCCAGCAGCCATCTCACCGGGACTAGCGAGACTAGCACAGATACGCAGTATTTT
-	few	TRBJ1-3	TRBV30	CAWSYGGNSGNTIYF	TGTGCCTGGAGTTACGGCGGCAACTCTGGAAACACCATATATTTT
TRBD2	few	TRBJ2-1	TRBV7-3	CASSLLAGNYNEQFF	TGTGCCAGCAGCTTACTAGCGGGAAACTACAATGAGCAGTTCTTC
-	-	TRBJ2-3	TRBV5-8	CASSGDTRFGDIDTQYF	TGTGCCAGCAGCGGTGATACCAGGTTCGGGGATATAGATACGCAGTATTTT
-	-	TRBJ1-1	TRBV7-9	CASSWSGRGSFEAFF	TGTGCCAGCAGCTGGTCGGGACGGGGGAGTTTTGAAGCTTTCTTT
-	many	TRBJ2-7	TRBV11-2	CASSPDFLSSTYEQYF	TGTGCCAGCAGCCCGGACTTTTTATCAAGCACCTACGAGCAGTACTTC
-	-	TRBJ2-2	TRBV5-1	CASTGQGNTGELFF	TGCGCCAGCACTGGTCAGGGGAACACCGGGGAGCTGTTTTTT
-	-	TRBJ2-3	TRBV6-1	CASSEGASTDTQYF	TGTGCCAGCAGTGAAGGGGCCAGCACAGATACGCAGTATTTT
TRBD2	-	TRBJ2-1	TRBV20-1	CSASDLAGRSYNEQFF	TGCAGTGCTAGTGACCTAGCGGGACGGTCCTACAATGAGCAGTTCTTC
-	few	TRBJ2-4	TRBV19	CASHGLAKNIQYF	TGTGCCAGCCATGGACTAGCCAAAAACATTCAGTACTTC
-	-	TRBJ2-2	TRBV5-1	CASSPDSSNTGELFF	TGCGCCAGCAGCCCGGACAGTTCGAACACCGGGGAGCTGTTTTTT
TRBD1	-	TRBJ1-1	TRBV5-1	CASSLSGTGNTEAFF	TGCGCCAGCAGCTTGTCCGGGACAGGGAACACTGAAGCTTTCTTT
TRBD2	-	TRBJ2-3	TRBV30	CAWSVLGRAGTQYF	TGTGCCTGGAGTGTACTCGGGAGGGCCGGTACGCAGTATTTT
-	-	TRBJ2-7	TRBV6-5	CASSAGRSYEQYF	TGTGCCAGCAGCGCGGGGCGGTCCTACGAGCAGTACTTC
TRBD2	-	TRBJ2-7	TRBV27	CASSLEGGFYEQYF	TGTGCCAGCAGTTTAGAGGGAGGGTTCTACGAGCAGTACTTC
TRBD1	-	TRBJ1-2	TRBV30	CAWSKTITGTGYGYTF	TGTGCCTGGAGTAAAACCATTACCGGGACAGGGTACGGCTACACCTTC
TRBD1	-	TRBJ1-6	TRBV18	CASSLDRGHNSPLHF	TGTGCCAGCTCACTGGACAGGGGGCATAATTCACCCCTCCACTTT
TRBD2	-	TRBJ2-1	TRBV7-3	CASSTIPGLAGVNEQFF	TGTGCCAGCAGCACCATTCCGGGACTAGCGGGAGTGAATGAGCAGTTCTTC
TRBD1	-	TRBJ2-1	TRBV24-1	CATSDQTHRGSSYNEQFF	TGTGCCACCAGTGACCAGACGCACAGGGGATCCTCCTACAATGAGCAGTTCTTC
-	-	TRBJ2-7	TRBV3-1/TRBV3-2	CASSQGAGGGYEQYF	TGTGCCAGCAGCCAAGGTGCAGGGGGAGGCTACGAGCAGTACTTC
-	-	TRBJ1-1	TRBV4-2	CASSQDQNSEGWGEAFF	TGTGCCAGCAGCCAAGACCAGAACTCAGAGGGTTGGGGTGAAGCTTTCTTT
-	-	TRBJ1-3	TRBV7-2	CASSPVSGNTIYF	TGTGCCAGCAGCCCGGTCTCTGGAAACACCATATATTTT
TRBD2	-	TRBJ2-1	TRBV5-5	CASSLRAGVNEQFF	TGTGCCAGCAGCTTGCGAGCGGGAGTAAATGAGCAGTTCTTC
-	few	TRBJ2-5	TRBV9	CASSPIAGFRETQYF	TGTGCCAGCAGCCCCATAGCCGGGTTTAGGGAGACCCAGTACTTC
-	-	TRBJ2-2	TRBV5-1	CASSLWPPRRDTGELFF	TGCGCCAGCAGCTTGTGGCCTCCGCGGCGGGACACCGGGGAGCTGTTTTTT
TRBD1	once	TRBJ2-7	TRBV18	CASSPSRGQGLEQYF	TGTGCCAGCTCACCATCCAGAGGACAGGGCTTAGAGCAGTACTTC
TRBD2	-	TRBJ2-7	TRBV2	CASREDSGRYQYF	TGTGCCAGCAGGGAGGATAGCGGGAGATATCAGTACTTC
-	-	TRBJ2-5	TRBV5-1	CASSSGGNFQETQYF	TGCGCCAGCAGCTCAGGGGGGAATTTCCAAGAGACCCAGTACTTC
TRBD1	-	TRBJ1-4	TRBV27	CASSPDRGRLEKLFF	TGTGCCAGCAGTCCGGACAGGGGCCGTCTTGAAAAACTGTTTTTT
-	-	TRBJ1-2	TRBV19	CASSQNFLGAYGYTF	TGTGCCAGTAGTCAAAACTTCTTGGGGGCGTATGGCTACACCTTC
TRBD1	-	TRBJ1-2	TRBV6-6	CASSQDRDNGYTF	TGTGCCAGCAGCCAAGACAGGGATAATGGCTACACCTTC
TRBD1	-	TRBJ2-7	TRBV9	CASSGGQGFDEQYF	TGTGCCAGCAGCGGAGGACAGGGTTTCGACGAGCAGTACTTC
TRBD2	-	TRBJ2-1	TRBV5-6	CASSLAGTSGSNEQFF	TGTGCCAGCAGCTTGGCCGGGACTAGCGGGAGCAATGAGCAGTTCTTC
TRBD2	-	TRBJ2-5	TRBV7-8	CASSLFSSGQETQYF	TGTGCCAGCAGCTTATTCTCTAGCGGGCAAGAGACCCAGTACTTC
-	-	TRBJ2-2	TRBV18	CASSPILTGELFF	TGTGCCAGCTCACCAATCCTGACCGGGGAGCTGTTTTTT
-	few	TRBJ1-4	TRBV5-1	CASGTGRATNEKLFF	TGCGCCAGCGGCACAGGGAGGGCAACTAATGAAAAACTGTTTTTT
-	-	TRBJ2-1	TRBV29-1	CSVEARAVSYNEQFF	TGCAGCGTTGAAGCGAGGGCGGTCTCCTACAATGAGCAGTTCTTC
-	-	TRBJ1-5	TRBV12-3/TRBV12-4	CASRRGNQPQHF	TGTGCCAGCAGACGAGGGAATCAGCCCCAGCATTTT
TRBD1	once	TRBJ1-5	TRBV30	CAWSYGTGNQPQHF	TGTGCCTGGAGCTACGGGACAGGCAATCAGCCCCAGCATTTT
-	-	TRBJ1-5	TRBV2	CASRWQNNQPQHF	TGTGCCAGCAGGTGGCAGAACAATCAGCCCCAGCATTTT
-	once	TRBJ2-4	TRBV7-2	CASSLSRDTNIQYF	TGTGCCAGCAGCTTATCTCGGGACACGAACATTCAGTACTTC
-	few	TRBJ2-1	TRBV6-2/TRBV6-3	CASSYSRLGSDNEQFF	TGTGCCAGCAGTTACTCGAGACTAGGGAGCGACAATGAGCAGTTCTTC
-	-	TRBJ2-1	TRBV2	CASSESLTGEGSYNEQFF	TGTGCCAGCAGTGAATCCTTAACGGGAGAGGGCTCCTACAATGAGCAGTTCTTC
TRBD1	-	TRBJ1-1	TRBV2	CASRLTGGNPEAFF	TGTGCCAGCAGATTAACAGGGGGCAACCCTGAAGCTTTCTTT
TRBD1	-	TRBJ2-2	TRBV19	CASFNRGNTGELFF	TGTGCCAGTTTCAACAGGGGAAACACCGGGGAGCTGTTTTTT
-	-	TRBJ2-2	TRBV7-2	CASSLAETRGRELFF	TGTGCCAGCAGCTTAGCGGAAACCAGAGGCAGGGAGCTGTTTTTT
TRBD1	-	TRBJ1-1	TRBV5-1	CASSLGDRGVSAEAFF	TGCGCCAGCAGCTTGGGAGACAGGGGAGTGAGCGCTGAAGCTTTCTTT
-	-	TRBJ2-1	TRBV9	CASSVDPASEQFF	TGTGCCAGCAGCGTAGACCCTGCGAGTGAGCAGTTCTTC